This T cell receptor beta chain was sequenced during a study of blood T cell repertoires in COVID-19. The wider study: Specimens from acute and convalescent COVID-19 originated in the United States, Italy and Spain.

Sequenced by immunoSEQ multiplex PCR; TCRdb stores in-frame clones only, minus some. This sample yields 100,000 to 150,000 clones, of which approximately 81% are seen a single time; 12% belongs to the top ten. The CDR3 is 14 amino acids. In germline, CDR1 is SNHLY, CDR2 FYNNEI. J gave up 7 bases and V 7 bases, and 7 bases lay outside the gene matches. The receptor's source is a woman under 40 who had recovered from COVID-19. The chain has TRBV2 and TRBJ2-3; 11 bases fit TRBD2. Sample: peripheral blood. DNA of the CDR3: TGTGCCAGCACGGTAGCGGGGGGGCCGAATACGCAGTATTTT. Translated, it gives CASTVAGGPNTQYF.